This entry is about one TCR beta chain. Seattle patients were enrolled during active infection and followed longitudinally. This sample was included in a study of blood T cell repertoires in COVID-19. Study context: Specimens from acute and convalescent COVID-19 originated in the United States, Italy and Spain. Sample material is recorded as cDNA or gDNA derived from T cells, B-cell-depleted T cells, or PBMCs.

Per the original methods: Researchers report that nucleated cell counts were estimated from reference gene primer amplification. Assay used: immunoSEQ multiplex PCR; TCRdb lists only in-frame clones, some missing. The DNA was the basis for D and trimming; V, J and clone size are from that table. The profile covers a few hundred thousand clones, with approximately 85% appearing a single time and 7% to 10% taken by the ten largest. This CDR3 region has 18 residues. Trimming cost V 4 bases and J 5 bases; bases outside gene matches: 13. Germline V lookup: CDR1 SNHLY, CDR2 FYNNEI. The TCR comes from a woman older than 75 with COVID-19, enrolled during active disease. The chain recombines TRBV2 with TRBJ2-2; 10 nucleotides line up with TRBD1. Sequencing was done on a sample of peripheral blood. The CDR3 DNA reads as TGTGCCAGCAGTGGCAAGACAGGGGGCGCGAGGATTACCGGGGAGCTGTTTTTT. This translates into CASSGKTGGARITGELFF.